This T cell receptor (beta chain) comes out of a study of beta chain features in type 1 diabetes. Study outcomes and limitations: For patients, the naive, central memory and Treg TCRB repertoires appeared more alike than for healthy donors. There was a moderate but significant shortening of TCRB CDR3s in all four CD4+ subsets of Type 1 diabetes patients.

Sequenced material consisted of expressed TCRB transcripts (all of the isolated RNA was reverse transcribed). TCRdb's copy holds only in-frame clones and misses some; the assay was immunoSEQ multiplex PCR. The table includes some 190,000 clones, about 8% detected once. Losses at the gene ends were 3 bases for V and 12 bases for J; bases not matched to a gene: 14. Looked up from germline, CDR1 is SGHDT and CDR2 is YYEEEE. This CDR3 is built from 14 residues. On this clone itself: What it binds is not known.

Sequencing was performed on central memory CD4+ T cells from blood. This TCR was recovered from a woman in her thirties or forties with type 1 diabetes. V usage is TRBV5-6 and J usage is TRBJ1-2, with TRBD1 matching 7 bases. CDR3 amino acids: CASSSGPTGVGNTF. CDR3 in DNA: TGTGCCAGCAGCTCGGGACCTACAGGGGTGGGGAACACCTTC. Variable domain in full (rest from reference TRBV5-6 and TRBJ1-2): DAGVTQSPTHLIKTRGQQVTLRCSPKSGHDTVSWYQQALGQGPQFIFQYYEEEERQRGNFPDRFSGHQFPNYSSELNVNALLLGDSALYLCASSSGPTGVGNTFGSGTRLTVV.